These 19 T cell receptor beta chains share one sample of origin, sequenced in a study of cytomegalovirus exposure and HLA in healthy donors. PCR was performed using 60 Vbeta and 13 Jbeta primers. The repertoire was sequenced with immunoSEQ multiplex PCR; TCRdb's copy has only in-frame clones and lacks some. The sample lists about 130,000 clones; around 78% were seen once. The sequencing sample was made of PBMCs. All receptors derive from a woman between 35 and 50 years old in good health and CMV-seronegative.

The chain carries TRBV5-1 and TRBJ1-1; 8 bases are shared with TRBD1. CDR1 is SGHRS, CDR2 YFSETQ, per germline. The CDR3 loop spans 16 amino acids. Unmatched junction bases numbered 13, after V lost 4 bases and J lost 5 bases. The CDR3 bases are TGCGCCAGCAGCATCCGTCCCGGGACAGGTCTTACTGAAGCTTTCTTT. Its translation: CASSIRPGTGLTEAFF. The entire variable domain, with the rest obtained from reference TRBV5-1 and TRBJ1-1, is as follows: KAGVTQTPRYLIKTRGQQVTLSCSPISGHRSVSWYQQTPGQGLQFLFEYFSETQRNKGNFPGRFSGRQFSNSRSEMNVSTLELGDSALYLCASSIRPGTGLTEAFFGQGTRLTVV.

The CDR3 bases are TGTGCCATCCTAGGACTAGCGGGGGTGGATACGCAGTATTTT. Translating it yields CAILGLAGVDTQYF. The V and J genes are TRBV2 and TRBJ2-3, with TRBD2 matching 13 bases. V gave up 10 bases and J gave up 6 bases; unmatched junction bases: 7. Germline values: CDR1 SNHLY, CDR2 FYNNEI. This CDR3 is 14 amino acids long.

The chain is built from TRBV25-1 and TRBJ2-5, with 8 nucleotides matching TRBD2. CDR1 and CDR2 from the germline V gene are MGHDK and SYGVNS. V lost 1 base and J lost 5; bases outside the gene matches: 3. There are 14 residues in the CDR3. The CDR3 is CASSESPSGETQYF. In DNA form, the CDR3 reads TGTGCCAGCAGTGAATCCCCTAGCGGGGAGACCCAGTACTTC.

This clone was observed a few times. The V gene is TRBV9, the J gene TRBJ2-1; 11 nucleotides align to TRBD2. V dropped 3 bases and J dropped 2; count of bases not matched to a gene: 4. The CDR3 consists of 16 residues. CDR1 is SGDLS, CDR2 YYNGEE, per germline. The CDR3 sequence is CASSGGTSGPYNEQFF. As DNA, the CDR3 is TGTGCCAGCAGCGGAGGGACTAGCGGTCCCTACAATGAGCAGTTCTTC.

This clone has a handful of counts. The genes are TRBV4-2 and TRBJ2-3, with TRBD2 identical over 9 bases. The V gene end was trimmed by 0 bases and the J gene end by 6 bases; junction bases not matched to a gene: 10. In germline, CDR1 is LGHNA, CDR2 YNFKEQ. There are 17 residues in the CDR3. Written as DNA, the CDR3 is TGTGCCAGCAGCCAAGAGGTTGCTAGCGGGGTCGAGGATACGCAGTATTTT. Protein product: CASSQEVASGVEDTQYF.

This clone was seen a handful of times. The rearrangement uses TRBV6-6 and TRBJ1-3; 7 bases line up with TRBD1. Trimming removed 5 bases from V and 4 bases from J; junction bases left unmatched: 8. The CDR3 covers 15 residues. The V gene's germline CDR1 is MNHNY and CDR2 SVGAGI (reference sequence). This chain's CDR3 is CASSDPGDRGNTIYF. CDR3 bases: TGTGCCAGCAGTGACCCGGGGGACAGAGGAAACACCATATATTTT.

The chain is built from TRBV27 and TRBJ1-5; 7 bases agree with TRBD1. CDR1 MNHEY and CDR2 SMNVEV come from the germline V gene (reference sequence). The ends lost 6 bases at V and 5 bases at J; junction bases unmatched: 7. The CDR3 length is 14 residues. CDR3 loop: CASRRQGRDQPQHF. The CDR3 region has the DNA TGTGCCAGCAGGCGACAGGGAAGGGATCAGCCCCAGCATTTT.

A word on this clone: The same CDR3 also results from other DNA sequences found in this sample. The chain recombines TRBV9 with TRBJ2-7; 10 bases map to TRBD1. This CDR3 has 14 residues. V shed 3 bases and J 3 bases; nucleotides not matched to a gene: 3. The germline CDR1 and CDR2 sequences are SGDLS and YYNGEE. The CDR3 DNA reads as TGTGCCAGCAGCGCCGGGACAGGGGTCTACGAGCAGTACTTC. Amino acids: CASSAGTGVYEQYF.

Remarks on this clone: The sample has other DNA sequences that encode this CDR3 too. V usage is TRBV11-2 and J usage is TRBJ2-1; no clear D gene. CDR3 length equals 11 residues. V lost 1 base and J lost 10, with 5 bases in between. CDR1 is SGHAT, CDR2 FQNNGV, per germline. The CDR3 nucleotides are TGTGCCAGCAGCTTAGGAGGCGAGCAGTTCTTC. Amino acids: CASSLGGEQFF.

In regard to this clone: The germline gene is not matched at one end of the junction; a read error may be the cause. The chain uses TRBV9 and TRBJ2-4, with 7 nucleotides matching TRBD2. In germline, CDR1 is SGDLS, CDR2 YYNGEE. The CDR3 spans 13 residues. The DNA for the CDR3 is TGTGCCAGCAGCTTCGACGGGGGGAACAGTCAGTACTTC. It specifies CASSFDGGNSQYF.

This sequence joins TRBV25-1 and TRBJ1-4; maybe TRBD1 (5 bases). The CDR3 totals 17 residues. Germline V gives CDR1 MGHDK, CDR2 SYGVNS. The ends were cut back, 2 bases at V and 0 bases at J, with 13 bases in the middle. CDR3 DNA: TGTGCCAGCAGTGAAGAGACTCGGGGGGCAACTAATGAAAAACTGTTTTTT. It translates to CASSEETRGATNEKLFF.

The gene calls are TRBV5-4 and TRBJ2-5; TRBD1 aligns across 7 bases. V lost 4 bases to trimming and J lost 5 bases; unmatched junction nucleotides: 5. The CDR3 extends over 13 amino acids. Germline V gives CDR1 SGHNT, CDR2 YYREEE (reference sequence). CDR3 nucleotides: TGTGCCAGCAGCGACAGGGTGTGGGAGACCCAGTACTTC. Its translation: CASSDRVWETQYF.

The CDR3 loop is CASSIGQIYKQYF. For the CDR3, the DNA is TGTGCCAGCAGCATTGGACAGATTTACAAGCAGTACTTC. The rearrangement joins TRBV11-2 to TRBJ2-7, with a tentative D call TRBD1 (6 bases). Trimming left V 5 bases short and J 8 bases short, with 16 bases between. Per the germline V gene, CDR1 is SGHAT and CDR2 is FQNNGV. This CDR3 is 13 amino acids long.

The chain has TRBV13 and TRBJ2-7; 9 bases are shared with TRBD1. The CDR3 is made up of 15 amino acids. The trim removed 4 bases at V and 1 base at J, leaving 5 bases unmatched. CDR1 is PRHDT, CDR2 FYEKMQ, per germline (reference sequence). CDR3 in DNA: TGTGCCAGCAGCTCCCCGGGACAGGGTTCCTACGAGCAGTACTTC. Its translation is CASSSPGQGSYEQYF.

A few counts support this clone. The gene calls are TRBV13 and TRBJ2-7; D not resolved. CDR1 PRHDT and CDR2 FYEKMQ come from the germline V gene (reference sequence). The CDR3 runs to 12 residues. V lost 0 bases and J lost 6, with 6 bases in between. The CDR3 DNA follows: TGTGCCAGCAGCTTAGGTAATCTCGAGCAGTACTTC. It codes for CASSLGNLEQYF.

The chain recombines TRBV28 with TRBJ2-5, with 9 nucleotides matching TRBD1. CDR3 size: 17 residues. After removal of 3 bases from V and 1 base from J, the junction contained 9 bases not matched to a gene. Per the germline V gene, CDR1 is MDHEN and CDR2 is SYDVKM. The CDR3 DNA follows: TGTGCCAGCAGTTTGCCAAGACAGGGGGGACGCCAAGAGACCCAGTACTTC. Encoded protein: CASSLPRQGGRQETQYF.

The V gene is TRBV7-3, the J gene TRBJ1-1, with 9 bases lining up with TRBD1. The CDR3 loop spans 15 amino acids. CDR1 and CDR2 (germline): SGHTA, FQGTGA. J gave up 10 bases and V 5 bases, and 14 bases lay outside the gene matches. CDR3: CASSPTGQGSAGAFF. CDR3 nucleotides: TGTGCCAGCAGCCCAACGGGACAGGGCTCAGCGGGAGCTTTCTTT.

The rearrangement uses TRBV9 and TRBJ2-2, with D possibly TRBD2 on 6 matching bases. Looked up from germline, CDR1 is SGDLS and CDR2 is YYNGEE. V was trimmed by 1 base and J by 3 bases, leaving 7 bases between them. The CDR3 loop spans 14 amino acids. CDR3 amino acids: CASSVSGDTGELFF. CDR3 sequence (DNA): TGTGCCAGCAGCGTATCGGGGGACACCGGGGAGCTGTTTTTT.

This clone was detected a few times. The chain is built from TRBV7-3 and TRBJ2-1, with 12 bases lining up with TRBD2. The CDR3 is 15 residues long. V dropped 2 bases and J dropped 9; count of bases not matched to a gene: 5. Germline CDR1 and CDR2: SGHTA and FQGTGA. CDR3 loop: CASSLASGRASEQFF. CDR3 DNA sequence: TGTGCCAGCAGCTTAGCTAGCGGGAGGGCCAGTGAGCAGTTCTTC. The full variable domain, completed using reference TRBV7-3 and TRBJ2-1, is GAGVSQTPSNKVTEKGKYVELRCDPISGHTALYWYRQSLGQGPEFLIYFQGTGAADDSGLPNDRFFAVRPEGSVSTLKIQRTERGDSAVYLCASSLASGRASEQFFGPGTRLTVL.